A selection of T cell receptor beta chains follows, all from one sample in a study of blood T cell repertoires in COVID-19. The assay was immunoSEQ multiplex PCR, and TCRdb's table has in-frame clones only and misses some. The sample includes 200,000 to 250,000 clones, just over 85% of them seen just once. Sequenced input: peripheral blood. These receptors originate from a man older than 75 with acute or convalescent COVID-19. Both conserved end residues are part of each CDR3. The D gene is left open where the match is weak. Clone size is stated in some rows and not others, as once, few, many or a class when expanded.

J gene | V gene | clone size | D gene | CDR3 DNA | CDR3 protein
TRBJ2-2 | TRBV2 | - | - | TGTGCCAGCAGTGAATACGGGGAGCTGTTTTTT | CASSEYGELFF
TRBJ1-5 | TRBV19 | - | - | TGTGCCAGTAGTATGTCGGGTAATCAGCCCCAGCATTTT | CASSMSGNQPQHF
TRBJ1-4 | TRBV12-3/TRBV12-4 | - | - | TGTGCCAGCAGTTTCGGCGGTAATGAAAAACTGTTTTTT | CASSFGGNEKLFF
TRBJ1-1 | TRBV18 | - | TRBD1 | TGTGCCAGCTCAGCACAGGGGGCGAACACTGAAGCTTTCTTT | CASSAQGANTEAFF
TRBJ2-7 | TRBV7-9 | - | - | TGTGCCAGCAGCATACGGGACTACGAGCAGTACTTC | CASSIRDYEQYF
TRBJ2-2 | TRBV5-1 | - | - | TGCGCCAGCAGCTTGCAGCTCGGCGGGACAGCCGGGGAGCTGTTTTTT | CASSLQLGGTAGELFF
TRBJ1-3 | TRBV6-4 | - | - | TGTGCCAGCAGGGGGGGAGGGAACCCCTCTGGAAACACCATATATTTT | CASRGGGNPSGNTIYF
TRBJ1-6 | TRBV2 | - | TRBD1 | TGTGCCAGCAGTCTACGACAGGGTTCGAGTAATTCACCCCTCCACTTT | CASSLRQGSSNSPLHF
TRBJ2-5 | TRBV19 | - | - | TGTGCCAGTAGTTCCCAAGGGGTTGGCTCAGGAGAGACCCAGTACTTC | CASSSQGVGSGETQYF
TRBJ1-4 | TRBV19 | - | - | TGTGCCACAGACGGGGGGCGAACTAATGAAAAACTGTTTTTT | CATDGGRTNEKLFF
TRBJ2-5 | TRBV11-3 | once | TRBD2 | TGTGCCAGCAGCGCGGCGGGAGGTCAAGAGACCCAGTACTTC | CASSAAGGQETQYF
TRBJ1-5 | TRBV2 | - | TRBD1 | TGTGCCAGCAGAGACAGGGTCAATCAGCCCCAGCATTTT | CASRDRVNQPQHF
TRBJ1-1 | TRBV19 | - | - | TGTGCCAGTAAGTCGGGACTGATAACCCCCATGAACACTGAAGCTTTCTTT | CASKSGLITPMNTEAFF
TRBJ2-2 | TRBV5-6 | - | TRBD2 | TGTGCCAGCAGCTCAGAGTTAGCGGGAGGGCGAACCGGGGAGCTGTTTTTT | CASSSELAGGRTGELFF
TRBJ2-2 | TRBV10-3 | - | - | TGTGCCATCCTAGGACAGATCACCGGGGAGCTGTTTTTT | CAILGQITGELFF
TRBJ2-1 | TRBV28 | - | TRBD2 | TGTGCCAGCAGGATCTTAGCGGGTGCCCTGGGGGAGCAGTTCTTC | CASRILAGALGEQFF